This T cell receptor (beta chain) was sequenced for a study of cytomegalovirus exposure and HLA in healthy donors. Study-level background: Within an early data release were about 85 million unique TCRs drawn from HLA-typed donors. Study-level points and caveats: As a later analysis revealed, most CMV-associated TCR beta chains appeared HLA-restricted. The authors later found HLA-associated TCR beta chains more clonally expanded than equally common others. V- and J-gene trimming of TCR beta was linked (in a later analysis) to a missense DCLRE1C variant.

V shed 8 bases, J shed 0 bases, and the junction held 6 bases outside the gene matches. Germline CDR1 reads SEHNR; CDR2 reads FQNEAQ (reference sequence). CDR3 size: 14 residues. Amplification used 60 Vbeta primers and 13 Jbeta primers. Only in-frame clones appear in the TCRdb table, and some are missing; sequencing was by immunoSEQ multiplex PCR. The sample yields 100,000 or so clones, around 76% seen once. This clone has only one observation. Its antigen remains unknown. Sequenced: PBMCs. The chain is built from TRBV7-9 and TRBJ2-7; TRBD1 agrees at 8 bases. This TCR derives from a woman in her 50s in good health and CMV-seropositive. CDR3 nucleotide sequence: TGTGCCAGCTCCTTGACAGGGGACTCCTACGAGCAGTACTTC. Protein sequence: CASSLTGDSYEQYF.